The next 8 T cell receptor beta chains were all read from a single sample in a study of cytomegalovirus exposure and HLA in healthy donors. PCR employed 60 Vbeta and 13 Jbeta primers. Sequencing was performed with immunoSEQ multiplex PCR; in TCRdb, only in-frame clones are kept and a portion is missing. The repertoire consists of around 150,000 clones, with about three quarters occurring once and the leading ten covering approximately 2.9%. Material: PBMCs. These receptors originate from a woman in her forties in good health and CMV-seropositive.

The chain links TRBV28 to TRBJ1-1; no reliable D call. Looked up from germline, CDR1 is MDHEN and CDR2 is SYDVKM. The CDR3 contains 11 residues. The V end was cut by 4 bases, the J end by 7 bases, with 7 bases between. This chain's CDR3 is CASSSQLEAFF. In DNA, the CDR3 is TGTGCCAGCAGTTCACAGCTTGAAGCTTTCTTT.

This clone was counted a few times. V is TRBV15 and J is TRBJ1-6, with D tentatively TRBD1 (5 bases). Germline V gives CDR1 LNHNV, CDR2 YYDKDF (reference sequence). This CDR3 region has 14 residues. V was pared by 0 bases and J by 11 bases, with 11 bases between. The CDR3 loop is CATSRDFDSTPLHF. Written as DNA, the CDR3 is TGTGCCACCAGCAGAGACTTCGACAGCACACCCCTCCACTTT.

The chain joins TRBV6-4 to TRBJ2-2, with 12 bases aligning to TRBD1. V trimming: 3 bases; J trimming: 4 bases; junction bases outside the gene matches: 0. The V gene's germline CDR1 is MRHNA and CDR2 SNTAGT. The CDR3 has 15 residues. The CDR3 DNA follows: TGTGCCAGCAGTGAGGGACAGGGGGCCACCGGGGAGCTGTTTTTT. It is translated as CASSEGQGATGELFF.

On this clone itself: The sample contains more than one DNA sequence encoding this CDR3. The rearrangement links TRBV7-2 to TRBJ2-5; D is uncertain. V was trimmed by 4 bases and J by 0 bases, leaving 3 bases between them. Germline V gives CDR1 SGHTA, CDR2 FQGNSA. This CDR3 is 12 amino acids long. In DNA, the CDR3 is TGTGCCAGCAGCTCGTACCAAGAGACCCAGTACTTC. As protein: CASSSYQETQYF.

The V call is TRBV18, the J call TRBJ2-7; 8 nucleotides agree with TRBD2. The CDR3 length is 14 residues. The germline V gene encodes CDR1 KGHSH and CDR2 LQKENI. V was pared by 2 bases and J by 3 bases, with 3 bases of the junction left unmatched. CDR3: CASSPGTSGYEQYF. As DNA, the CDR3 is TGTGCCAGCTCACCAGGTACTAGCGGCTACGAGCAGTACTTC. The full variable domain, its missing parts supplied by reference TRBV18 and TRBJ2-7, is NAGVMQNPRHLVRRRGQEARLRCSPMKGHSHVYWYRQLPEEGLKFMVYLQKENIIDESGMPKERFSAEFPKEGPSILRIQQVVRGDSAAYFCASSPGTSGYEQYFGPGTRLTVT.

This clone showed up just a few times. The genes are TRBV7-2 and TRBJ2-3; 8 bases are a match to TRBD2. This CDR3 is built from 13 residues. Per the germline V gene, CDR1 is SGHTA and CDR2 is FQGNSA. Trimming took 5 bases from V and 6 from J; bases not matched to a gene: 4. The CDR3 reads CASSATSGDTQYF. The DNA of the CDR3 is TGTGCCAGCAGCGCCACTAGCGGTGATACGCAGTATTTT.

The chain is built from TRBV23-1 and TRBJ2-5; TRBD2 aligns across 7 bases. The J call may be faulty, since TRBJ2-7 better matches the DNA end. TRBV23-1 is marked as an open reading frame, function uncertain. This CDR3 has 17 residues. The CDR3 reads CASSRPAGEGPPYEQYF. The CDR3 DNA reads as TGCGCCAGCAGTCGACCCGCTGGGGAGGGGCCACCCTACGAGCAGTACTTC.

The table lists this clone with a few counts. The chain combines TRBV28 with TRBJ1-1, with unresolved D. The V end lost 6 bases, the J end lost 3 bases, and 11 bases lay between the germline ends. CDR1 and CDR2 from the germline V gene are MDHEN and SYDVKM. The CDR3 covers 13 residues. This chain's CDR3 is CASSLSGYTEAFF. CDR3 DNA sequence: TGTGCCAGCAGCTTGAGTGGTTACACTGAAGCTTTCTTT.